This T cell receptor (beta chain) was captured in a study of blood T cell repertoires in COVID-19. The CDR3 is 14 amino acids. CDR1 and CDR2 from the germline V gene are MRHNA and SNTAGT. Trimming removed 3 bases from V and 6 bases from J, with 15 bases in between. The data were produced by immunoSEQ multiplex PCR, yet TCRdb's version contains in-frame clones alone and is incomplete. Of 140,000 to 150,000 clones in the sample, 88% are singletons; the top ten hold 1.5% to 2%. The sample comprised peripheral blood. This receptor was identified in a man aged 70 or older with acute or convalescent COVID-19. This chain joins TRBV6-4 and TRBJ2-7; D is unresolved. This chain's CDR3 is CASSETELLGEQYF. DNA of the CDR3: TGTGCCAGCAGTGAAACGGAGCTCTTAGGCGAGCAGTACTTC.